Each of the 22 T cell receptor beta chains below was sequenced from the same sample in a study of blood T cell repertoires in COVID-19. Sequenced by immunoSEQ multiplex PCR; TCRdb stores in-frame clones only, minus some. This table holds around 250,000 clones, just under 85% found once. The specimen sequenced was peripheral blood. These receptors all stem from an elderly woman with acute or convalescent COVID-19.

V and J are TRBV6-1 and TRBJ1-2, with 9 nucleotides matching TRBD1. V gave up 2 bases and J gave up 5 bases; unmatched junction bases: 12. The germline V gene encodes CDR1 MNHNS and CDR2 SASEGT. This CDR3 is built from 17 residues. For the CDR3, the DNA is TGTGCCAGCAGTGAATTCAGGACAGGGGAGTGGGCTTATGGCTACACCTTC. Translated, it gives CASSEFRTGEWAYGYTF.

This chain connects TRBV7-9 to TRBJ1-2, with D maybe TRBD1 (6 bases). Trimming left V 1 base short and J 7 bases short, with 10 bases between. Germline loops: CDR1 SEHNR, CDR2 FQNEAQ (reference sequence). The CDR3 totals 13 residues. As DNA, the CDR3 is TGTGCCAGCAGCTTAGGGACAGAAGGTGGCTACACCTTC. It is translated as CASSLGTEGGYTF.

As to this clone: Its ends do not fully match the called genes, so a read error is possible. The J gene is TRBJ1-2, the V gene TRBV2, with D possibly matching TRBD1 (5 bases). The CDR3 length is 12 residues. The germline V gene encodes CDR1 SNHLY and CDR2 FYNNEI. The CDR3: CASSGGEANFYF. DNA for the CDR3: TGTGCCAGCTCGGGGGGTGAAGCGAATTTTTACTTC.

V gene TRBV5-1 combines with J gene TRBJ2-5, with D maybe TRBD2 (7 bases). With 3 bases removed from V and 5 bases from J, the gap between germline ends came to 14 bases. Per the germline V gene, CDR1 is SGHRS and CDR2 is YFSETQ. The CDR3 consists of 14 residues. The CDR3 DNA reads TGCGCCAGCAGCTCAGAGGGGGGGCCGGAGACCCAGTACTTC. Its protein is CASSSEGGPETQYF.

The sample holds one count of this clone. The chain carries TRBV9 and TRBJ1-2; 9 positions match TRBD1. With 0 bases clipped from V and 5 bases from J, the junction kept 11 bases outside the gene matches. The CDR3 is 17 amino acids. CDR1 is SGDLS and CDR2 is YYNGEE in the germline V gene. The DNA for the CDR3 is TGTGCCAGCAGCGTAGTTGGACAGGGGCCCAGCCCGTATGGCTACACCTTC. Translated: CASSVVGQGPSPYGYTF.

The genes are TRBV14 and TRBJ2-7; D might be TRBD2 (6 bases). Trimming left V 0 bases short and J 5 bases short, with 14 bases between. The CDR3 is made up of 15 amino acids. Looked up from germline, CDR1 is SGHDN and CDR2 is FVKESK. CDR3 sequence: CASSQELALAHEQYF. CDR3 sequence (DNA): TGTGCCAGCAGCCAAGAACTAGCTTTAGCCCACGAGCAGTACTTC.

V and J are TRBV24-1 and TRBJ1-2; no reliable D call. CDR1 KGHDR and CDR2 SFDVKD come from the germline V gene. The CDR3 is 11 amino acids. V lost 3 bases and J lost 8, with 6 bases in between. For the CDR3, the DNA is TGTGCCACCAGTGATCTATTAGGCTACACCTTC. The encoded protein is CATSDLLGYTF.

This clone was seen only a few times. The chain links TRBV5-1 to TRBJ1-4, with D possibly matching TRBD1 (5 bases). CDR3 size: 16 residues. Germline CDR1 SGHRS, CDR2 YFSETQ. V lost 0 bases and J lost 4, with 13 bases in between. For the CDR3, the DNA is TGCGCCAGCAGCTTGGCAGTCCGGGGGGTTAATGAAAAACTGTTTTTT. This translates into CASSLAVRGVNEKLFF.

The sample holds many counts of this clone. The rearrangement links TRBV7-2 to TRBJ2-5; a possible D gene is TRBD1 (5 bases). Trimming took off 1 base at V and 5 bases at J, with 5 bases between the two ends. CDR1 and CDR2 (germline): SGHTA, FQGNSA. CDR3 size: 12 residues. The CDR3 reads CASSLDRETQYF. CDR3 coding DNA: TGTGCCAGCAGCTTAGACAGGGAGACCCAGTACTTC.

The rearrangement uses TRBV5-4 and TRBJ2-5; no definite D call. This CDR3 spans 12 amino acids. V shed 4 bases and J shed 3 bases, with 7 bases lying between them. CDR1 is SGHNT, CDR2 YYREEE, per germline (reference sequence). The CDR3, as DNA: TGTGCCAGCAGCACTACCGAAGAGACCCAGTACTTC. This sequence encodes CASSTTEETQYF.

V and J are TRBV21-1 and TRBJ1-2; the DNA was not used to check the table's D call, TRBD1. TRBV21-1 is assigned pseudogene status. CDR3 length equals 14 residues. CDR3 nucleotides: TGTGCCAGCAGCATTCGACAGGCCAACTATGGCTACACCTTC. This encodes CASSIRQANYGYTF.

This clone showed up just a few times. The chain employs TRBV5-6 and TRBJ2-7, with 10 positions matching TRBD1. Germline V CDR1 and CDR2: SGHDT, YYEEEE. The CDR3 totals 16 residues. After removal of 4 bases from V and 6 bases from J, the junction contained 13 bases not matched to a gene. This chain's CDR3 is CASSTGTGAQTAEQYF. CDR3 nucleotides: TGTGCCAGCAGCACCGGGACAGGGGCGCAAACGGCCGAGCAGTACTTC.

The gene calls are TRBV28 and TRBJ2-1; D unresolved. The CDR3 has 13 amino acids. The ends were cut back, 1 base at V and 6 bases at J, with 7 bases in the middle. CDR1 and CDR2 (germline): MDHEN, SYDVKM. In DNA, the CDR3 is TGTGCCAGCAGTTTATCCCCTTTCAATGAGCAGTTCTTC. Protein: CASSLSPFNEQFF.

CDR3 residues: CASSLVGVAIYEQYF. CDR3 nucleotide sequence: TGTGCCAGCAGCTTAGTAGGGGTCGCGATCTACGAGCAGTACTTC. The chain couples TRBV7-8 to TRBJ2-7, with D maybe TRBD1 (5 bases). This CDR3 is 15 amino acids long. Germline CDR1 SGHVS, CDR2 FQNEAQ. V lost 1 base and J 3 bases, leaving 13 bases between the germline ends.

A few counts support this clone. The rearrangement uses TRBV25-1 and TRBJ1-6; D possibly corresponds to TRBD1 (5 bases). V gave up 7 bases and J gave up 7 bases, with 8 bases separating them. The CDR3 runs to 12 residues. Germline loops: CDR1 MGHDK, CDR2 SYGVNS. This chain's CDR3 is CASKQENSPLHF. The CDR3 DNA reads TGTGCCAGCAAACAGGAAAATTCACCCCTCCACTTT.

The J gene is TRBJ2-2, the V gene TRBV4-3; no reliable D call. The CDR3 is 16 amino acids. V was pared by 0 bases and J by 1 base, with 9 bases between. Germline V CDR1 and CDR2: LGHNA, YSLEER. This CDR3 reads CASSQDFYGNTGELFF. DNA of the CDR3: TGCGCCAGCAGCCAAGATTTTTACGGGAACACCGGGGAGCTGTTTTTT.

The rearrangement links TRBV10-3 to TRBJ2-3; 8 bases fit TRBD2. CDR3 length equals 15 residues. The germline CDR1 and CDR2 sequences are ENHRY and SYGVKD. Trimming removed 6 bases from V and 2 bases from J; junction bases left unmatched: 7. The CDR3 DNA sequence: TGTGCCATCAGCAAGGGACTAGGGGACACAGATACGCAGTATTTT. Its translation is CAISKGLGDTDTQYF.

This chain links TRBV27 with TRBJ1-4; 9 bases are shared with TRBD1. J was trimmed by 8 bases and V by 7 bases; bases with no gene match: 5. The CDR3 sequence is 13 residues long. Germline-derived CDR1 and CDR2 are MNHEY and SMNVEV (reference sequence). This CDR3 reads CASTDRGREKLFF. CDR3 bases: TGTGCCAGCACTGACAGGGGGAGGGAAAAACTGTTTTTT.

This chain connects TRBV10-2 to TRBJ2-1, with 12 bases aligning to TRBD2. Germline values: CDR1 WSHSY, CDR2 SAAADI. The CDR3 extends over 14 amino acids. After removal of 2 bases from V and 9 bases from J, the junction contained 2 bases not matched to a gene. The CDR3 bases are TGCGCCAGCAGTGAGGCTAGCGGGAGGGGTGAGCAGTTCTTC. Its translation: CASSEASGRGEQFF.

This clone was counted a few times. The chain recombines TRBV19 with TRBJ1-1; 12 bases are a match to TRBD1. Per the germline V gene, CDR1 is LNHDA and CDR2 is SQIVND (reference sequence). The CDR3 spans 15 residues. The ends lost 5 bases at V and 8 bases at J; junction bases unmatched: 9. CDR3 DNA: TGTGCCAGTAGTGAGGGACAGGGGGCAAAGATGGAAGCTTTCTTT. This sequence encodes CASSEGQGAKMEAFF. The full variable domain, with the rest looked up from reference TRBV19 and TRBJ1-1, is DGGITQSPKYLFRKEGQNVTLSCEQNLNHDAMYWYRQDPGQGLRLIYYSQIVNDFQKGDIAEGYSVSREKKESFPLTVTSAQKNPTAFYLCASSEGQGAKMEAFFGQGTRLTVV.

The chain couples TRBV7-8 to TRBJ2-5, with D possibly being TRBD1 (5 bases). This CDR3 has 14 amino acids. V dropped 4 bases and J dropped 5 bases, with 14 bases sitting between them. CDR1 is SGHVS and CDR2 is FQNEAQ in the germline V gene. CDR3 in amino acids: CASSSSGFGETQYF. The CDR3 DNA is TGTGCCAGCAGCTCATCAGGGTTCGGCGAGACCCAGTACTTC.

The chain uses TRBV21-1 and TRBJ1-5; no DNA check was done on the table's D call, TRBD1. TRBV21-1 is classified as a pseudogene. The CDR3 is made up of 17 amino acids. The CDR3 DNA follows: TGTGCCAGCAGCAAAGCCAGGACAGGGGGCCTCAATCAGCCCCAGCATTTT. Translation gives CASSKARTGGLNQPQHF.